This T cell receptor beta chain was sequenced in a study of blood T cell repertoires in COVID-19. Overall study context: The United States, Italy and Spain provided the acute and convalescent COVID-19 samples. Sources were T cells, B-cell-depleted T cells, or PBMCs; the material itself was cDNA or gDNA.

Trimming shortened V by 2 bases and J by 6 bases, and 7 bases separated the two germline ends. CDR1 is SGHVS, CDR2 FQNEAQ, per germline. The CDR3 is 12 amino acids. Source study methods: Nucleated cell counts were estimated from reference gene primer amplification. Measured with immunoSEQ multiplex PCR; TCRdb has only the in-frame clones, and not every one. V and J calls and clone size come straight from that table; D and trimming were deduced from the DNA. The sample has around 380,000 clones, 81% seen once. The clonotype was recovered from a human donor with acute or convalescent COVID-19. The donor label of this sample is uncertain. The chain couples TRBV7-8 to TRBJ1-2, with a tentative D call TRBD1 (6 bases). The material sequenced was peripheral blood. CDR3 in amino acids: CASSLYRDGYTF. The CDR3 DNA follows: TGTGCCAGCAGCTTATACAGGGATGGCTACACCTTC.